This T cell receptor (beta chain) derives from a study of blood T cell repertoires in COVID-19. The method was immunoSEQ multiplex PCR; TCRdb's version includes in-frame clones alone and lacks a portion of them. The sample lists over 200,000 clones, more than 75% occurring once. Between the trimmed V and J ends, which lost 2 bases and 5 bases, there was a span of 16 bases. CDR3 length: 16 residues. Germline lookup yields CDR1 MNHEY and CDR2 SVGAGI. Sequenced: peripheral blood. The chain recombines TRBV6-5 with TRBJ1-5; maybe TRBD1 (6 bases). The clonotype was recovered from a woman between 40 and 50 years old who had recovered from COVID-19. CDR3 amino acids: CASSYRGFPNHQPQHF. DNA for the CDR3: TGTGCCAGCAGTTACAGGGGGTTTCCCAACCATCAGCCCCAGCATTTT.